The clone carrying this T cell receptor beta chain is labeled medium-sized (0.01 to 0.1%). This sample was taken from a study of graft-versus-host responses after intestinal transplantation. Background on the study: Every recipient had anti-thymocyte globulin induction and 2 to 3 years of tacrolimus plus steroids.

The researchers put roughly 200,000 CFSE-labeled responder cells into plates with roughly 200,000 irradiated, violet-dye-labeled stimulator cells. The germline V gene has CDR1 WNHNN and CDR2 SYGVQD (reference sequence). Trimming took 8 bases from V and 0 from J, leaving 8 bases between them. The CDR3 totals 12 residues. Measured with immunoSEQ multiplex PCR; TCRdb has only the in-frame clones, and not every one. The table has some 10,000 clones, roughly 29% seen once. The sequenced sample was alloreactive CD4+ T cells from a mixed lymphocyte reaction culture, obtained before intestinal transplant. Subset: CFSE-low proliferating T cells sorted from roughly six-day pre-transplant mixed lymphocyte reaction (GvH or HvG direction). The chain has TRBV10-1 and TRBJ2-7, with D maybe TRBD2 (6 bases). This clonotype was sampled from a human patient who received an intestinal transplant. The CDR3 here is CASGGSSYEQYF. CDR3 bases: TGCGCCAGCGGGGGGTCCTCCTACGAGCAGTACTTC.